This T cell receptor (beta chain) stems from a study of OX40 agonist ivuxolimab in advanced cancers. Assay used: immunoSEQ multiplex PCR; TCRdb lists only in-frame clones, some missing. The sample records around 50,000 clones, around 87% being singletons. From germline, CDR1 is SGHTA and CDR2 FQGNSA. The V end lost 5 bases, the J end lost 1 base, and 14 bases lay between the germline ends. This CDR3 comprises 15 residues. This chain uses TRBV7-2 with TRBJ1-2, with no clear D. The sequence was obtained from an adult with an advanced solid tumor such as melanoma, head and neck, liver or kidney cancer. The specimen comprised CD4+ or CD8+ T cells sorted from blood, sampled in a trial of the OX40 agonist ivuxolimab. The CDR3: CASSPPAAINYGYTF. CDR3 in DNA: TGTGCCAGCAGCCCCCCGGCAGCAATTAACTATGGCTACACCTTC.